Listed here are 11 T cell receptor beta chains from one sample, sequenced in a study of control samples from healthy donors and cancer patients. Sequenced by immunoSEQ multiplex PCR; TCRdb stores in-frame clones only, minus some. The sample contains just under 150,000 clones, approximately 92% of which appear only once. Source material: blood. The receptors were gathered from a man aged 30-40 years in good health.

V usage is TRBV29-1 and J usage is TRBJ1-2, with 7 nucleotides matching TRBD1. After removal of 0 bases from V and 6 bases from J, the junction contained 7 bases not matched to a gene. Germline-derived CDR1 and CDR2 are SQVTM and ANQGSEA. This CDR3 spans 14 amino acids. CDR3 sequence: CSVEDLEGANGYTF. CDR3 sequence (DNA): TGCAGCGTTGAAGATCTTGAGGGGGCCAATGGCTACACCTTC.

The chain recombines TRBV7-3 with TRBJ1-1; D is possibly TRBD1 (5 bases). The CDR3 sequence is 15 residues long. Germline V gene data show CDR1 as SGHTA and CDR2 as FQGTGA. The V and J ends lost 0 bases and 2 bases respectively, with 10 bases between them. The CDR3 region has the DNA TGTGCCAGCAGCTTAACAAGAGGGGTTAACACTGAAGCTTTCTTT. Amino acids: CASSLTRGVNTEAFF. Variable domain in full (rest from reference TRBV7-3 and TRBJ1-1): GAGVSQTPSNKVTEKGKYVELRCDPISGHTALYWYRQSLGQGPEFLIYFQGTGAADDSGLPNDRFFAVRPEGSVSTLKIQRTERGDSAVYLCASSLTRGVNTEAFFGQGTRLTVV.

The V gene is TRBV5-1, the J gene TRBJ2-1; D call uncertain. Germline lookup yields CDR1 SGHRS and CDR2 YFSETQ. V shed 1 base and J shed 7 bases, with 9 bases lying between them. CDR3 length equals 13 residues. The CDR3 DNA is TGCGCCAGCAGCTTGACTCTTATGAATGAGCAGTTCTTC. Its protein is CASSLTLMNEQFF.

The genes are TRBV19 and TRBJ2-1; 11 nucleotides agree with TRBD2. J gave up 7 bases and V 8 bases, and 4 bases lay outside the gene matches. Germline V gives CDR1 LNHDA, CDR2 SQIVND (reference sequence). The CDR3 spans 13 residues. The CDR3 reads CASHSGGGNEQFF. The CDR3 nucleotides read TGTGCCAGTCATAGCGGGGGGGGTAATGAGCAGTTCTTC.

The V and J genes are TRBV18 and TRBJ1-4; D remains unclear. The germline V gene encodes CDR1 KGHSH and CDR2 LQKENI. V was cut by 2 bases and J by 7 bases, with 11 bases left in between. The CDR3 runs 14 residues. The CDR3 bases are TGTGCCAGCTCACCAAGCCCAGTAGGTGAAAAACTGTTTTTT. It specifies CASSPSPVGEKLFF.

This chain links TRBV7-9 with TRBJ2-3, with D tentatively TRBD2 (6 bases). V lost 5 bases and J lost 5, with 20 bases in between. Germline V gene data show CDR1 as SEHNR and CDR2 as FQNEAQ (reference sequence). The CDR3 extends over 16 amino acids. The CDR3 bases are TGTGCCAGCAGCCCCTTGGCGGGGTCTTCACTAGATACGCAGTATTTT. It yields the protein CASSPLAGSSLDTQYF.

The chain carries TRBV12-3 or TRBV12-4 and TRBJ1-1; 8 nucleotides line up with TRBD1. The V gene end was trimmed by 6 bases and the J gene end by 7 bases; junction bases not matched to a gene: 7. This CDR3 has 13 residues. The CDR3 bases are TGTGCCAGCAGCTCCGGGACAGGCCTTGAAGCTTTCTTT. Translating it yields CASSSGTGLEAFF.

This sequence joins TRBV19 and TRBJ1-2; a possible D gene is TRBD1 (6 bases). The CDR3 runs to 13 residues. Germline V CDR1 and CDR2: LNHDA, SQIVND (reference sequence). Trimming left V 3 bases short and J 7 bases short, with 12 bases between. The CDR3 DNA is TGTGCCAGTAGTATCAACGTAGGGGGTGGCTACACCTTC. Amino acid sequence: CASSINVGGGYTF.

The J gene is TRBJ1-4, the V gene TRBV28; TRBD1 is a possible D gene (6 bases). Per the germline V gene, CDR1 is MDHEN and CDR2 is SYDVKM. The CDR3 loop spans 15 amino acids. V gave up 4 bases and J gave up 7 bases, with 16 bases separating them. Here the CDR3 reads CASSSPAGAGEKLFF. The CDR3 DNA reads TGTGCCAGCAGTTCCCCGGCAGGGGCGGGTGAAAAACTGTTTTTT.

This chain connects TRBV5-1 to TRBJ2-3; D unresolved. Trimming stripped 0 bases from V and 3 bases from J, with 14 bases between. The CDR3 length is 16 residues. Germline CDR1 SGHRS, CDR2 YFSETQ. The CDR3 bases are TGCGCCAGCAGCTTGGCCGGGTCCCGCGGAACAGATACGCAGTATTTT. It is translated as CASSLAGSRGTDTQYF.

This chain joins TRBV15 and TRBJ2-6, with D maybe TRBD2 (6 bases). The CDR3 sequence is 16 residues long. The germline V gene encodes CDR1 LNHNV and CDR2 YYDKDF (reference sequence). Trimming took off 1 base at V and 1 base at J, with 8 bases between the two ends. The CDR3 region has the DNA TGTGCCACCAGCAGAGCTGGGGGGTCTGGGGCCAACGTCCTGACTTTC. Translating gives CATSRAGGSGANVLTF. The variable domain in full, with the rest retrieved from reference TRBV15 and TRBJ2-6, is DAMVIQNPRYQVTQFGKPVTLSCSQTLNHNVMYWYQQKSSQAPKLLFHYYDKDFNNEADTPDNFQSRRPNTSFCFLDIRSPGLGDTAMYLCATSRAGGSGANVLTFGAGSRLTVL.